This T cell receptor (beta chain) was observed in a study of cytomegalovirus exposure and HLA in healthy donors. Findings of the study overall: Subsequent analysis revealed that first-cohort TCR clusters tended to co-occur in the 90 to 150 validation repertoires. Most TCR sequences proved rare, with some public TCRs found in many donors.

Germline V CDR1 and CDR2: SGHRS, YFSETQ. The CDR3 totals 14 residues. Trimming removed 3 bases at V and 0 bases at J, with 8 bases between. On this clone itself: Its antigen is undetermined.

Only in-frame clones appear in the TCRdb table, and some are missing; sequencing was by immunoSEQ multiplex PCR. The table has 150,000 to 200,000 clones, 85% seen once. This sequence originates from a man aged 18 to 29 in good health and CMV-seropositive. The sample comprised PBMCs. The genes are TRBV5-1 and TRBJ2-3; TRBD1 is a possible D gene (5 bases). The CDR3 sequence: CASSSGASTDTQYF. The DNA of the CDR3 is TGCGCCAGCAGCTCTGGGGCAAGCACAGATACGCAGTATTTT.